These 4 T cell receptor beta chains originate from one sample sequenced in a study of sequential checkpoint blockade in melanoma. The treatment: randomized to nivolumab then ipilimumab (arm A) or the reverse (arm B). Generated by immunoSEQ multiplex PCR, the TCRdb table keeps only in-frame clones and is missing some. The repertoire holds about 170 clones, with 20% to 25% as singletons. The sequencing here drew on tumor tissue (inferred from file names), taken from a patient given nivolumab and ipilimumab in sequence. These receptor sequences come from a human donor with melanoma.

This clone was seen a handful of times. The rearrangement joins TRBV19 to TRBJ2-7, with D tentatively TRBD1 (5 bases). Trimming shortened V by 9 bases and J by 2 bases, and 14 bases separated the two germline ends. This CDR3 spans 13 amino acids. Germline assignment: CDR1 LNHDA and CDR2 SQIVND (reference sequence). CDR3 amino acids: CARQRTPPYEQYF. The CDR3 nucleotides are TGTGCCAGACAAAGGACACCCCCCTACGAGCAGTACTTC.

The chain uses TRBV12-5 and TRBJ2-1, with 8 bases fitting TRBD2. V dropped 2 bases and J dropped 4; count of bases not matched to a gene: 10. Per the germline V gene, CDR1 is LGHNT and CDR2 is FRNRAP. This CDR3 spans 17 amino acids. CDR3 DNA sequence: TGTGCTAGTGGTTTGTTGCGCGTCGGGGGGGGATACAATGAGCAGTTCTTC. As protein: CASGLLRVGGGYNEQFF.

The chain is built from TRBV9 and TRBJ1-1, with D possibly being TRBD1 (5 bases). Trimming left V 2 bases short and J 2 bases short, with 7 bases between. The germline gives CDR1 SGDLS, CDR2 YYNGEE. This CDR3 has 13 residues. For the CDR3, the DNA is TGTGCCAGCAGCGTCACAGGAAACACTGAAGCTTTCTTT. Translation gives CASSVTGNTEAFF.

The rearrangement uses TRBV6-8 and TRBJ1-1; D remains unclear. The CDR3 is made up of 13 amino acids. Between the trimmed V and J ends, which lost 6 bases and 3 bases, there was a span of 11 bases. Germline V gene sequence: CDR1 MNHGY, CDR2 SAAAGT. CDR3 DNA: TGTGCCAGCAGGGGAGGATTGGACACTGAAGCTTTCTTT. Translated, it gives CASRGGLDTEAFF.